The rows below give T cell receptor beta chains drawn from one sample of a study of blood T cell repertoires in COVID-19. Here immunoSEQ multiplex PCR was the method, and the copy in TCRdb shows in-frame clones only, minus some. The data show 250,000 to 300,000 clones, approximately 86% seen once. The sample consisted of peripheral blood. The source is a man between 25 and 39 years old with active or convalescent COVID-19. Both conserved end residues are trimmed from each CDR3. D genes are given only for firm matches.

V gene: TRBV27; D gene: TRBD1; CDR3 protein: ASSSGQGAAFGANEKLF
V gene: TRBV6-5; D gene: NA; CDR3 protein: ASSFRGGSNQPQH
V gene: TRBV7-9; D gene: TRBD1; CDR3 protein: ASSLPGQENTEAF
V gene: TRBV10-2; D gene: NA; CDR3 protein: ASSEPGFPNTEAF
V gene: TRBV18; D gene: TRBD1; CDR3 protein: ASSEQGAGSGANVLT
V gene: TRBV4-3; D gene: NA; CDR3 protein: ASSQDAGAYGYT
V gene: TRBV29-1; D gene: TRBD1; CDR3 protein: SVADRAGTEAF
V gene: TRBV2; D gene: TRBD2; CDR3 protein: ASRKAGGPDNEQF
V gene: TRBV19; D gene: NA; CDR3 protein: ASTFAGLAGGELF
V gene: TRBV30; D gene: NA; CDR3 protein: AWSVRQSNSPLH
V gene: TRBV6-2/TRBV6-3; D gene: TRBD2; CDR3 protein: ASSYKASGGYQETQY